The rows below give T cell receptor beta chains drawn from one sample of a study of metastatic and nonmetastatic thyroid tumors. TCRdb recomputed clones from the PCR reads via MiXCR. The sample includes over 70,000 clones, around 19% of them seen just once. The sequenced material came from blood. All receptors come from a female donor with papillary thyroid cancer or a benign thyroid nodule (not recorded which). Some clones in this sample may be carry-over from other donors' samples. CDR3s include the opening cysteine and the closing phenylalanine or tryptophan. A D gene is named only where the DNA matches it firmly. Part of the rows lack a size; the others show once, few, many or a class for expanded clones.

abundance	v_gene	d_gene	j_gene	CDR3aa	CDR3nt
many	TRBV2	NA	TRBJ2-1	CASSERGAYNEQFF	TGTGCCAGCAGTGAACGCGGGGCCTACAATGAGCAGTTCTTC
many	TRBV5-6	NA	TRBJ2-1	CASSSAYEQFF	TGTGCCAGCAGCAGCGCGTATGAGCAGTTCTTC
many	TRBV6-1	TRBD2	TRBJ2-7	CASSENLAGGWGVGQYF	TGTGCCAGCAGTGAAAACCTAGCGGGAGGTTGGGGTGTAGGGCAGTACTTC
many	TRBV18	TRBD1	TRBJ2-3	CASSPGTGRTDTQYF	TGTGCCAGCTCACCAGGGACAGGGAGGACAGATACGCAGTATTTT
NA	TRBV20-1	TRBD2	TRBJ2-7	CSARDRGLAYPYEQYF	TGCAGTGCTAGAGATCGGGGACTAGCGTATCCCTACGAGCAGTACTTC
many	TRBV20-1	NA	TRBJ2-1	CSQTGVLDEQFF	TGCAGCCAAACGGGGGTTCTGGATGAGCAGTTCTTC
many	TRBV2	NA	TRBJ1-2	CASSEYGADYGYTF	TGTGCCAGCAGTGAATACGGGGCGGACTATGGCTACACCTTC
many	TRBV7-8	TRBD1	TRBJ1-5	CASSPGTGDNQPQHF	TGTGCCAGCAGCCCCGGGACAGGGGATAATCAGCCCCAGCATTTT
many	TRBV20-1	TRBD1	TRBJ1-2	CSAPSPGTGGDPYGYTF	TGCAGTGCTCCAAGTCCCGGGACAGGGGGAGATCCTTATGGCTACACCTTC
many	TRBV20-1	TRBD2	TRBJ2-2	CSARATSGRTFSGELFF	TGCAGTGCTAGAGCGACTAGCGGGAGGACGTTCAGCGGGGAGCTGTTTTTT
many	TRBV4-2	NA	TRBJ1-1	CASSLSRTEAFF	TGTGCCAGCAGCCTAAGTAGGACTGAAGCTTTCTTT
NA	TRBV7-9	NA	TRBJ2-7	CASSLSGTASYEQYF	TGTGCCAGCAGCTTGTCCGGGACCGCCTCCTACGAGCAGTACTTC
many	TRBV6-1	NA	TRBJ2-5	CASNLQGGGETQYF	TGTGCCAGCAATCTACAAGGGGGGGGGGAGACCCAGTACTTC
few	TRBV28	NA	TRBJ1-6	CASSLKRGDGLTSPLHF	TGTGCCAGCAGTTTAAAAAGAGGGGACGGTCTGACTTCACCCCTCCACTTT
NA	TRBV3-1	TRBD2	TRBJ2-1	CASSQVGGLAAYNEQFF	TGTGCCAGCAGCCAAGTAGGGGGACTAGCGGCTTACAATGAGCAGTTCTTC
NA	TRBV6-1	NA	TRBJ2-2	CASSPRGGQPGTGELFF	TGTGCCAGCAGTCCGAGGGGGGGACAGCCGGGCACCGGGGAGCTGTTTTTT
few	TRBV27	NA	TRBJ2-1	CAAVGNKQFF	TGTGCGGCGGTGGGGAACAAGCAGTTCTTC
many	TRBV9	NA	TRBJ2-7	CASSVAQGGYEQYF	TGTGCCAGCAGCGTAGCACAGGGTGGCTACGAGCAGTACTTC
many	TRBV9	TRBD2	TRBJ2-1	CASSVEGRAPEQFF	TGTGCCAGCAGCGTAGAAGGGAGGGCCCCTGAGCAGTTCTTC
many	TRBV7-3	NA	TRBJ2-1	CASSWLGGNEQFF	TGTGCCAGCAGCTGGCTGGGCGGTAATGAGCAGTTCTTC
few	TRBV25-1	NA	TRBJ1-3	CASSELDFSSGNTIYF	TGTGCCAGCAGTGAATTAGACTTCTCCTCTGGAAACACCATATATTTT
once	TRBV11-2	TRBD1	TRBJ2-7	CASSSGQGPSYEQYF	TGTGCCAGCAGCTCCGGACAGGGGCCTTCCTACGAGCAGTACTTC
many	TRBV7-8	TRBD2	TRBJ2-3	CASSYTSGRARTDTQYF	TGTGCCAGCAGCTATACTAGCGGGAGGGCCCGCACAGATACGCAGTATTTT
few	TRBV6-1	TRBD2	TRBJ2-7	CVSTLGTSGVYEQYF	TGTGTCAGCACCCTAGGGACTAGCGGAGTCTACGAGCAGTACTTC
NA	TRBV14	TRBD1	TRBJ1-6	CASTAGGNYNSPLHF	TGTGCCAGCACCGCAGGGGGCAACTATAATTCACCCCTCCACTTT
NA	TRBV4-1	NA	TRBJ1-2	CASSLTPGANYGYTF	TGCGCCAGCAGCCTAACCCCCGGGGCTAACTATGGCTACACCTTC
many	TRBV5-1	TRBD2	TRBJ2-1	CASRRGDEQFF	TGCGCCAGCCGGCGGGGGGATGAGCAGTTCTTC
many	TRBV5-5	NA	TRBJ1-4	CASSSYRDNEKLFF	TGTGCCAGCAGCTCCTACAGGGATAATGAAAAACTGTTTTTT
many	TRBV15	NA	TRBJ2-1	CATTKGGHNEQFF	TGTGCCACCACCAAGGGCGGGCACAATGAGCAGTTCTTC
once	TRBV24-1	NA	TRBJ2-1	CATSDFPGTTSGNEQFF	TGTGCCACCAGTGATTTCCCGGGCACCACCTCGGGGAATGAGCAGTTCTTC
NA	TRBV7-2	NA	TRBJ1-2	CASSSSRTDGYTF	TGTGCCAGCAGCTCCTCCAGAACGGATGGCTACACCTTC
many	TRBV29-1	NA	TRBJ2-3	CSVAPAERRTDTQYF	TGCAGCGTTGCGCCCGCAGAGAGGCGCACAGATACGCAGTATTTT
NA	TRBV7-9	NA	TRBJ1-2	CASSPSGNYGYTF	TGTGCCAGCAGCCCCTCAGGGAACTATGGCTACACCTTC
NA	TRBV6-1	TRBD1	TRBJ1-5	CASRRGQGDSNQPQHF	TGTGCCAGCAGGAGGGGACAGGGGGATAGCAATCAGCCCCAGCATTTT
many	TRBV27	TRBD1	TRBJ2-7	CAIRDSSHEQYF	TGTGCCATCCGGGACAGCTCGCACGAGCAGTACTTC
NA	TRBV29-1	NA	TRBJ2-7	CSVEGLQAGSYEQYF	TGCAGCGTTGAGGGTTTACAAGCGGGTAGTTACGAGCAGTACTTC
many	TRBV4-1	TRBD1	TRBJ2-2	CASSTPPGQGNTGELFF	TGCGCCAGCAGTACTCCCCCGGGACAGGGAAACACCGGGGAGCTGTTTTTT
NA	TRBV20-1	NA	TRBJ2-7	CSARQAGSRYEQYF	TGCAGTGCTAGACAGGCAGGCTCTAGGTACGAGCAGTACTTC
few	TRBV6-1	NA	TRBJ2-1	CATEDSPFYNEQFF	TGTGCCACGGAGGACTCTCCTTTTTACAATGAGCAGTTCTTC
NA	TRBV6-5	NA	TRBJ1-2	CASSYSIGGVYGYTF	TGTGCCAGCAGTTACTCGATAGGGGGAGTCTATGGCTACACCTTC
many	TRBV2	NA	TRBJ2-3	CASRRADTQYF	TGTGCCAGCAGGCGGGCAGATACGCAGTATTTT
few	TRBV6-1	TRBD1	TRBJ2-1	CASSDTGGSYEQFF	TGTGCCAGCAGTGACACAGGGGGCAGTTATGAGCAGTTCTTC
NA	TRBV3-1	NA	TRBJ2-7	CASSQFIGSTYEQYF	TGTGCCAGCAGCCAATTCATCGGCTCGACCTACGAGCAGTACTTC
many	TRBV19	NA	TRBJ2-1	CASSAPTRYTEQFF	TGTGCCAGTAGTGCCCCGACTAGGTACACTGAGCAGTTCTTC
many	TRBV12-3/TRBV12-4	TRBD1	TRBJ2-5	CASRGTGGLETQYF	TGTGCCAGCAGGGGAACAGGGGGCTTGGAGACCCAGTACTTC
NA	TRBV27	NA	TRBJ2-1	CASSLLVGNEQFF	TGTGCCAGCAGTTTACTGGTCGGCAATGAGCAGTTCTTC
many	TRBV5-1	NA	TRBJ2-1	CASSHVGPGYNEQFF	TGCGCCAGCAGCCACGTGGGTCCCGGGTACAATGAGCAGTTCTTC
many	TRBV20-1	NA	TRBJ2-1	CSARVPADYNEQFF	TGCAGTGCTAGAGTCCCCGCGGACTACAATGAGCAGTTCTTC
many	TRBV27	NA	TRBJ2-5	CASSLGRGKTQYF	TGTGCCAGCAGTTTAGGGAGGGGGAAGACCCAGTACTTC